This TCR beta chain appears in the sequencing data of a study of metastatic and nonmetastatic thyroid tumors. For the study at large: Repertoires of blood and of tissue (tumor or nodule) from malignant and benign thyroid patients were compared.

In the study's own analysis: Building a distant-metastasis classifier for papillary thyroid cancer drew on CDR3 differences across clinicopathological groups. TCRdb reanalyzed the PCR reads via MiXCR. TCRdb's processing, not the authors', yielded these V and J calls. The sample consists of roughly 25,000 clones, 20% to 30% of them appearing once. Germline V gene data show CDR1 as LGHNA and CDR2 as YSLEER. The CDR3 extends over 15 amino acids. J lost 8 bases, V lost 5 bases, and 7 bases had no gene match. In this sample, this clone turned up many times. The antigen remains unidentified. All patients reached thyroid surgery having received no treatment beforehand. Study findings and constraints: Relative to benign nodules, malignant thyroid tumors were reportedly characterized by significantly elevated TCR beta diversity in blood and tumor.

The sequencing input was tumor tissue. This chain uses TRBV4-3 with TRBJ2-1; TRBD2 aligns across 12 bases. The clonotype was recovered from a male donor with papillary thyroid cancer or a benign thyroid nodule (not recorded which). Some clones in this sample may be carry-over from other donors' samples. CDR3 coding DNA: TGCGCCAGCAGCTCTAGCGGGAGGGCCGATTATGAGCAGTTCTTC. This codes for CASSSSGRADYEQFF.